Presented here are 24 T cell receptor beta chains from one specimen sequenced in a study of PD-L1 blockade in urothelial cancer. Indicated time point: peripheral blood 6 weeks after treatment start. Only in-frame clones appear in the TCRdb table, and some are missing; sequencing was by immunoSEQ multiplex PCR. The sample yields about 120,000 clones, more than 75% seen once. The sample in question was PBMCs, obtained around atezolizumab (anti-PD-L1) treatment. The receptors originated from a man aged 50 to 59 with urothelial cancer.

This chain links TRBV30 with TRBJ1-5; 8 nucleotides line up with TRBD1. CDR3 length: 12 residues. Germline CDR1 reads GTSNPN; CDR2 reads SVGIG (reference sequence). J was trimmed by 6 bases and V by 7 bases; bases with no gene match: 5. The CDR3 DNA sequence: TGTGCCTTGGGACAGGCGAGTCAGCCCCAGCATTTT. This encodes CALGQASQPQHF. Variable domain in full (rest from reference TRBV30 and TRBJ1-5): SQTIHQWPATLVQPVGSPLSLECTVEGTSNPNLYWYRQAAGRGLQLLFYSVGIGQISSEVPQNLSASRPQDRQFILSSKKLLLSDSGFYLCALGQASQPQHFGDGTRLSIL.

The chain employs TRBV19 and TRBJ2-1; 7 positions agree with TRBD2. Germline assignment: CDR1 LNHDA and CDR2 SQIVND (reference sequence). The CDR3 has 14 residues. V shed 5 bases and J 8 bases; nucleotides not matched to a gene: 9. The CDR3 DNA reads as TGTGCCAGTAGTCGGCTAGCGGAGACATATGAGCAGTTCTTC. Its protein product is CASSRLAETYEQFF.

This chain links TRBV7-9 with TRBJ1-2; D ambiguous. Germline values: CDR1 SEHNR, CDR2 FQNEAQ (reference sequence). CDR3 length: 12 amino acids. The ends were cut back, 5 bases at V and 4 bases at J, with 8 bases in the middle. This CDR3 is CASSLRSYGYTF. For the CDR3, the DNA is TGTGCCAGCAGCCTGCGAAGCTATGGCTACACCTTC.

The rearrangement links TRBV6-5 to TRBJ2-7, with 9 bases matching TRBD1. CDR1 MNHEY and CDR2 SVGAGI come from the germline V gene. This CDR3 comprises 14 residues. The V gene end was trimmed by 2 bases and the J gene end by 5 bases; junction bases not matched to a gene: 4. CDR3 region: CASSYGTGLDEQYF. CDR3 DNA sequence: TGTGCCAGCAGTTACGGGACAGGGTTGGACGAGCAGTACTTC.

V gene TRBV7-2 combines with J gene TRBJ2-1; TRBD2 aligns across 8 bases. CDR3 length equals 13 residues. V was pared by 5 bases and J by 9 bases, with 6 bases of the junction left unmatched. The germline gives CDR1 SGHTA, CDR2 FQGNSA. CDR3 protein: CASSQGLVFEQFF. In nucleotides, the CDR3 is TGTGCCAGCAGCCAGGGACTAGTCTTTGAGCAGTTCTTC.

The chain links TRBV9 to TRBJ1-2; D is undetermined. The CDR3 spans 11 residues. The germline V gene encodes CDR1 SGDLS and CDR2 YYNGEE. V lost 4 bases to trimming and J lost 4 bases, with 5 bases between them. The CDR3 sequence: CASSTSYGYTF. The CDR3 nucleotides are TGTGCCAGCAGCACAAGCTATGGCTACACCTTC. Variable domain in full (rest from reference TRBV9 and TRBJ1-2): DSGVTQTPKHLITATGQRVTLRCSPRSGDLSVYWYQQSLDQGLQFLIQYYNGEERAKGNILERFSAQQFPDLHSELNLSSLELGDSALYFCASSTSYGYTFGSGTRLTVV.

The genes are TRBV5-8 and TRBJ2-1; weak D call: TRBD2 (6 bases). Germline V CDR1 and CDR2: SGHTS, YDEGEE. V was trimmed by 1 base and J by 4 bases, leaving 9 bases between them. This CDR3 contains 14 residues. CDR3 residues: CASSLLGGYNEQFF. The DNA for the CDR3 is TGTGCCAGCAGCTTGTTGGGGGGATACAATGAGCAGTTCTTC.

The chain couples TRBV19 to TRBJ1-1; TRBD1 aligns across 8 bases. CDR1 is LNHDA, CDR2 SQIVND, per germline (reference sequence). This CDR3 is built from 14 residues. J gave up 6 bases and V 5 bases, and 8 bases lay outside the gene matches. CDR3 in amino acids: CASSLRAGGPEAFF. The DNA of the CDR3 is TGTGCCAGTAGTCTTAGGGCAGGGGGCCCTGAAGCTTTCTTT.

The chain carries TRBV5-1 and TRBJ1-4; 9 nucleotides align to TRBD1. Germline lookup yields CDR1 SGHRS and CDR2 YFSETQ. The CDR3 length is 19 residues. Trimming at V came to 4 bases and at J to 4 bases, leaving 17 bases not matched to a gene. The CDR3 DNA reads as TGCGCCAGCAGCCCTAACCCGAGGGGACAGGGTGTTCTTAATGAAAAACTGTTTTTT. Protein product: CASSPNPRGQGVLNEKLFF.

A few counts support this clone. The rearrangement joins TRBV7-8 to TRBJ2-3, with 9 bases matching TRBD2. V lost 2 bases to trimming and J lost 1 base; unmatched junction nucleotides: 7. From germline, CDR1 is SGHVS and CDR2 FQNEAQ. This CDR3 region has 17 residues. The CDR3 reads CASSLRVAGAGTDTQYF. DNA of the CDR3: TGTGCCAGCAGCTTACGGGTAGCGGGAGCGGGCACAGATACGCAGTATTTT.

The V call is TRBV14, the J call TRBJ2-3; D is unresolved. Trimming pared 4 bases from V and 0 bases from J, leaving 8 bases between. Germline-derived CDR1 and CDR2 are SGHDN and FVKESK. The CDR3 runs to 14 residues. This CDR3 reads CASSPQQSTDTQYF. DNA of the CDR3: TGTGCCAGCAGCCCTCAACAGAGCACAGATACGCAGTATTTT.

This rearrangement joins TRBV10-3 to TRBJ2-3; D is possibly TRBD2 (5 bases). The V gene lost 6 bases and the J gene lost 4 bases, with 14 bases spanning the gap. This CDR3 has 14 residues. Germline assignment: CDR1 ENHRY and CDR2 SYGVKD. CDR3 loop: CAISETGDADTQYF. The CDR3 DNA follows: TGTGCCATCAGCGAGACCGGGGATGCAGATACGCAGTATTTT.

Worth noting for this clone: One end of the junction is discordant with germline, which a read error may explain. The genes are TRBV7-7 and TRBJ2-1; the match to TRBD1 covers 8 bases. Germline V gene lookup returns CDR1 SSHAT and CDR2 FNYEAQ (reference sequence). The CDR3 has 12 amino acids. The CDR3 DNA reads TGTGCTAGCAGCGCAGGGGGCGGCGAGCAGTTCTTC. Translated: CASSAGGGEQFF.

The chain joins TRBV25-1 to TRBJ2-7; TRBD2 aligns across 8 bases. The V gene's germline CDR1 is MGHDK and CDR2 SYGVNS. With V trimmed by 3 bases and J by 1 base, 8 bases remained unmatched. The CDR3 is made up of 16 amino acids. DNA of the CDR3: TGTGCCAGCAGTGAGTCGGGCGGGAGGTCATCCTACGAGCAGTACTTC. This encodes CASSESGGRSSYEQYF.

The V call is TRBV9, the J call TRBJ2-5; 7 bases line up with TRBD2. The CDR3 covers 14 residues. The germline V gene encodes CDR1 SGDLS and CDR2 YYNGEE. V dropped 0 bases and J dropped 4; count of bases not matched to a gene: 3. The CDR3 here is CASSVVGGGETQYF. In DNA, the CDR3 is TGTGCCAGCAGCGTAGTTGGCGGGGGAGAGACCCAGTACTTC.

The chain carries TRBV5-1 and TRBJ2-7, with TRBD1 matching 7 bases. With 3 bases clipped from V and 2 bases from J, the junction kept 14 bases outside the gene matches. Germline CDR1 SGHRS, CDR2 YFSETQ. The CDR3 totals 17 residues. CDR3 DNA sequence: TGCGCCAGCAGCTCAGAGCCTAGGACAGGTAAAGCCTACGAGCAGTACTTC. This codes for CASSSEPRTGKAYEQYF. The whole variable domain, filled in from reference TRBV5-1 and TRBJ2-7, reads KAGVTQTPRYLIKTRGQQVTLSCSPISGHRSVSWYQQTPGQGLQFLFEYFSETQRNKGNFPGRFSGRQFSNSRSEMNVSTLELGDSALYLCASSSEPRTGKAYEQYFGPGTRLTVT.

DNA for the CDR3: TGTGCCAGCAGCCCGACAGGGGGAAGTATCGCTGAAGCTTTCTTT. Protein: CASSPTGGSIAEAFF. V usage is TRBV7-8 and J usage is TRBJ1-1; 9 nucleotides line up with TRBD1. Germline lookup yields CDR1 SGHVS and CDR2 FQNEAQ. With V trimmed by 5 bases and J by 6 bases, 10 bases remained unmatched. This CDR3 comprises 15 residues.

The CDR3 here is CASSPPYTYEQYF. CDR3 in DNA: TGCGCCAGCAGCCCACCGTACACCTACGAGCAGTACTTC. The chain couples TRBV5-1 to TRBJ2-7; D is unclear. Trimming removed 4 bases at V and 2 bases at J, with 10 bases between. The germline V gene encodes CDR1 SGHRS and CDR2 YFSETQ. CDR3 length: 13 amino acids.

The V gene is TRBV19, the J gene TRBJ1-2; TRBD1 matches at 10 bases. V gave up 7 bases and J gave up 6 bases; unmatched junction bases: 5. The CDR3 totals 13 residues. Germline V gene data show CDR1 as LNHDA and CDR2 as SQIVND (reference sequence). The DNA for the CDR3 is TGTGCCAGTATCGACAGGGGGCACGATGGCTACACCTTC. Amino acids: CASIDRGHDGYTF.

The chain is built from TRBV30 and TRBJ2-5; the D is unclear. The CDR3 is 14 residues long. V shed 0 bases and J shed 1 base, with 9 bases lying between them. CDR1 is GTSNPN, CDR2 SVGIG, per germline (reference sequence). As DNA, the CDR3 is TGTGCCTGGAGTGTACTCGGTTTCCAAGAGACCCAGTACTTC. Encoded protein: CAWSVLGFQETQYF.

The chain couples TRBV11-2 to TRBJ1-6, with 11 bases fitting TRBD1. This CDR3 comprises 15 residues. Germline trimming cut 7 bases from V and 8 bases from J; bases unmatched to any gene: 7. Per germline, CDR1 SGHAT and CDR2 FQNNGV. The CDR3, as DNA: TGTGCCAGCACTCCAAGGGGACAGGGGGATTCACCCCTCCACTTT. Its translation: CASTPRGQGDSPLHF.

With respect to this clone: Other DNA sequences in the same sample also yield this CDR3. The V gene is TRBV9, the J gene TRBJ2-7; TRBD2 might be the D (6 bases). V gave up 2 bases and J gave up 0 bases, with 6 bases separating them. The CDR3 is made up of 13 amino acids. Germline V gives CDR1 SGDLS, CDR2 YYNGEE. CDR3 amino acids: CASSVGGSYEQYF. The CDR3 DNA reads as TGTGCCAGCAGCGTGGGGGGCTCCTACGAGCAGTACTTC.

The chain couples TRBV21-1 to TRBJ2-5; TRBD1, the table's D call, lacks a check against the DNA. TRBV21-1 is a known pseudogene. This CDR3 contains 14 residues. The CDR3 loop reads CASGKLGAWETQYF. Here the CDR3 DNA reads TGTGCCAGCGGAAAATTAGGGGCCTGGGAGACCCAGTACTTC.

CDR3 protein: CASRTSGSSGDTQYF. The CDR3 coding sequence is TGCGCCAGCAGAACTAGCGGGAGCTCGGGAGATACGCAGTATTTT. The chain recombines TRBV10-2 with TRBJ2-3, with 11 nucleotides matching TRBD2. Germline values: CDR1 WSHSY, CDR2 SAAADI. V lost 6 bases and J lost 5; bases outside the gene matches: 7. This CDR3 contains 15 residues.